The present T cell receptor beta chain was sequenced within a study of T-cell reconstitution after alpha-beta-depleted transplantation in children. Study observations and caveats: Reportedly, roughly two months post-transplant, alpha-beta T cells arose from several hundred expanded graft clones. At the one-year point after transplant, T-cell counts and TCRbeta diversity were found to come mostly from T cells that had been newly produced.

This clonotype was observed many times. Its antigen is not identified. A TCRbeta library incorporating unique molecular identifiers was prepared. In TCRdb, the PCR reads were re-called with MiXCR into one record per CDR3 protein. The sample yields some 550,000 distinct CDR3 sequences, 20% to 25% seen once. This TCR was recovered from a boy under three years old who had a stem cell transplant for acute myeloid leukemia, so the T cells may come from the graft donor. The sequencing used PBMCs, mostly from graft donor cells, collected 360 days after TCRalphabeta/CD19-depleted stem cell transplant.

The CDR3 nucleotides are TGTGCCAGCAGTAACTATGAAGGACTAGCGGGGGGGTCTGGTACGCAGTATTTT. This encodes CASSNYEGLAGGSGTQYF. This chain joins TRBV28 and TRBJ2-3; 15 nucleotides agree with TRBD2. This CDR3 is built from 18 residues. J lost 8 bases, V lost 5 bases, and 14 bases had no gene match. CDR1 and CDR2 (germline): MDHEN, SYDVKM.